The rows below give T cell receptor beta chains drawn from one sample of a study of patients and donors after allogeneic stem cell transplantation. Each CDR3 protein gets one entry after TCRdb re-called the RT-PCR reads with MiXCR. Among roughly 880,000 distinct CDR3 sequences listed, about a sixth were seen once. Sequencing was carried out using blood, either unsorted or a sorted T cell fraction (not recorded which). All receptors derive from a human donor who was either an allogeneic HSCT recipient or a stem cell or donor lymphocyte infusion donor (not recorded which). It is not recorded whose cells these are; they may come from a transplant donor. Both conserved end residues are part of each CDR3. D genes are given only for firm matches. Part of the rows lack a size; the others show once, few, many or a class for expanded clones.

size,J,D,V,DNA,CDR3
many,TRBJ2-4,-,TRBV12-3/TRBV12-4,TGTGCCAGCAGTCGCCCGGAGGGAGGAAACATTCAGTACTTC,CASSRPEGGNIQYF
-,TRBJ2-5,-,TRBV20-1,TGCAGTGCTTCCTTAAGGGTGAAGGAGACCCAGTACTTC,CSASLRVKETQYF
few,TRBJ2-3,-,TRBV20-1,TGCACCCAGGCTGGTCCAGATACGCAGTATTTT,CTQAGPDTQYF
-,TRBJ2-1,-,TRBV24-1,TGTGCCACCAGTGATGGTAATAGCGGAGGTTACAATGAGCAGTTCTTC,CATSDGNSGGYNEQFF
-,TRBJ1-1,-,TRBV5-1,TGCGCCAGCAGCTCATTCGGAGGAACTGAAGCTTTCTTT,CASSSFGGTEAFF
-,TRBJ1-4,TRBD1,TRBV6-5,TGTGCCAGCAGTTCCAGACAGGGTAGGGAAAAACTGTTTTTT,CASSSRQGREKLFF
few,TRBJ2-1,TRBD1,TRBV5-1,TGCGCCAGCAGCTCCCTGGGACAGGTATACAATGAGCAGTTCTTC,CASSSLGQVYNEQFF
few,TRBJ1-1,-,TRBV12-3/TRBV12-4,TGTGCCAGCCATTATTCGGACGCCACTGAAGCTTTCTTT,CASHYSDATEAFF
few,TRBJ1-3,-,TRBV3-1,TGTGCCAGCAGCGTTGACAGCCCTGGAAACACCATATATTTT,CASSVDSPGNTIYF
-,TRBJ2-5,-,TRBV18,TGTGCCAGCTCACCACTCCCCAGGGAAGAGACCCAGTACTTC,CASSPLPREETQYF
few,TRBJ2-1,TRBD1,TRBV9,TGTGCCAGCAGCCCGCAGGGGGTCGGTGAGCAGTTCTTC,CASSPQGVGEQFF
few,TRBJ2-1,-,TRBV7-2,TGTGCCAGCAGCTTAGACGGCCGAACCTCCTACAATGAGCAGTTCTTC,CASSLDGRTSYNEQFF
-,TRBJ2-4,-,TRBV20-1,TGCAGTGCGCCACAGGGGGGGAAAGCCAAAAACATTCAGTACTTC,CSAPQGGKAKNIQYF
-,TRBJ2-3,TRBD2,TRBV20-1,TGCAGTGCTACGCGGGGGAAAACAGATACGCAGTATTTT,CSATRGKTDTQYF
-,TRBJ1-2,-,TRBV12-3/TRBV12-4,TGTGCCAGCAGTCTCCTATATGGGGGGCGCCATGGCTACACCTTC,CASSLLYGGRHGYTF
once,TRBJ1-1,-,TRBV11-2,TGTGCCAGCAGCTTAATCGTACATGAAGCTTTCTTT,CASSLIVHEAFF
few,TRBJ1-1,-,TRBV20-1,TGCAGTGCGGGGGACAATCGGGGAGCCACTGAAGCTTTCTTT,CSAGDNRGATEAFF
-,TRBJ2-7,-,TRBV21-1,TGTGCCAGCAGCAAAGCGCTCGCCGAGGACAACCGCTCCTACGAGCAGTACTTC,CASSKALAEDNRSYEQYF
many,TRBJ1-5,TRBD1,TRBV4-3,TGCGCCAGCAGCCAAGAAGGGACAGGGGATCAGCCCCAGCATTTT,CASSQEGTGDQPQHF
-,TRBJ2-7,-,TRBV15,TGTGCCACCAGCAGAGATCCGGGAGATTACCAAGAACTGTACTTC,CATSRDPGDYQELYF
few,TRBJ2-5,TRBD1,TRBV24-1,TGTGCCACCAGTGGCCGGACAGGGGTTGAGACCCAGTACTTC,CATSGRTGVETQYF
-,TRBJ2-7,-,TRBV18,TGTGCCAGCTCACCCCCGCGGTGGGGGGCTGACTACGAGCAGTACTTC,CASSPPRWGADYEQYF
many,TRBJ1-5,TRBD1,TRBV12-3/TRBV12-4,TGTGCCAGCAGCCGACAGGGCGGCAATCAGCCCCAGCATTTT,CASSRQGGNQPQHF
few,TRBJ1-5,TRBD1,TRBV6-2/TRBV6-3,TGTGCCAGCAGTTACTCGTGGACAGGGCCTCAGCCCCAGCATTTT,CASSYSWTGPQPQHF
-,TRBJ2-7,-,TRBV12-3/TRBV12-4,TGTGCCAGCAGTTTGGCCCTACAGGGTAGCGACGAGCAGTACTTC,CASSLALQGSDEQYF
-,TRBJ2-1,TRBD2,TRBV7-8,TGTGCCAGCAGCCAAGGGACTAGCACGTACAATGAGCAGTTCTTC,CASSQGTSTYNEQFF
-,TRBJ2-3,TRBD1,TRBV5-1,TGCGCCAGCAGCTTAGGACAGGGGTCGTCTGGGACAGATACGCAGTATTTT,CASSLGQGSSGTDTQYF
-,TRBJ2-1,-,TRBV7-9,TGTGCCAGCAGCTTAGCGGTGGATCAGGATGAGCAGTTCTTC,CASSLAVDQDEQFF
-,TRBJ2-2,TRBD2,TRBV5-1,TGCGCCAGCAGCTTGGGAACTAGCGGAGCGAACACCGGGGAGCTGTTTTTT,CASSLGTSGANTGELFF